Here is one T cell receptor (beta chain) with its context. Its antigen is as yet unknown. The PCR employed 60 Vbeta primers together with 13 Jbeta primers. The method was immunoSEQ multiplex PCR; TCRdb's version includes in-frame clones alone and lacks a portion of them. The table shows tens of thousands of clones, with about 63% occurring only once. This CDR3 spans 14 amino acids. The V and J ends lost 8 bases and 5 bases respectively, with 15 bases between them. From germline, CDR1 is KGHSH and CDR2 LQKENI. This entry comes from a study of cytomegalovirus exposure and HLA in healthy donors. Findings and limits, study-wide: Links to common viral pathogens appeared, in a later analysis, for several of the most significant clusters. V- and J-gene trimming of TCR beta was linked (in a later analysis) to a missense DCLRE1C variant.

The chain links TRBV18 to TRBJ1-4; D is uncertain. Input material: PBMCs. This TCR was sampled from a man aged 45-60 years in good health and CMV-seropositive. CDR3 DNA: TGTGCCAGCACCCCGGGAGGGAAAAATGAAAAACTGTTTTTT. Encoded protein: CASTPGGKNEKLFF.